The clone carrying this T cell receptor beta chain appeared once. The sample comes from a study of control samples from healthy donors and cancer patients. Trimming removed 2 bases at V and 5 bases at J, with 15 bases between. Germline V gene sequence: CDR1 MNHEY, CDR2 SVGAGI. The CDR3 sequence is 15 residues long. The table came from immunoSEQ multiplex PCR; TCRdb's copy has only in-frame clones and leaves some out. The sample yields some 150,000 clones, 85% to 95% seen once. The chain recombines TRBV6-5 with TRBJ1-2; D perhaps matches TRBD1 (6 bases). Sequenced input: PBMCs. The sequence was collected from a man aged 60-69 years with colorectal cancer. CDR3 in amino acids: CASSYVGGGVYGYTF. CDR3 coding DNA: TGTGCCAGCAGTTACGTCGGAGGGGGAGTATATGGCTACACCTTC.